This entry features one T cell receptor beta chain sequence. The target antigen is unknown. Compared with germline, one end of the junction differs, possibly owing to a read error. This specimen belongs to a study of T-cell reconstitution after alpha-beta-depleted transplantation in children. The CDR3 is 16 residues long. The germline CDR1 and CDR2 sequences are SGHAT and FQNNGV. Findings of the study overall: Newly produced T cells mostly provided counts and TCRbeta diversity after one year, as hyperexpanded clones declined. The study reportedly traced alpha-beta T cells about two months after transplant to several hundred expanded graft clones. It was surviving recipient T cells and thymic progenitors that gave some patients high TCRbeta diversity at day 60.

Construction of the TCRbeta library involved unique molecular identifiers. TCRdb itself ran the PCR reads through MiXCR, one entry per CDR3 protein. The sample shows some 300,000 distinct CDR3 sequences, 6.5% to 9% of them seen only once. The V and J genes are TRBV11-2 and TRBJ2-4, with TRBD2 as a possible D gene (6 bases). Sequenced material: peripheral blood, taken 360 days after TCRalphabeta/CD19-depleted stem cell transplant. The receptor was derived from a female patient aged 2-9 years who had a stem cell transplant for Fanconi anemia, so the T cells may come from the graft donor. CDR3 residues: CASSLGFGGKENIQYF. The CDR3 DNA reads TGTGCCAGCAGCTTAGGGTTTGGAGGGAAAGAAAACATCCAGTACTTC.